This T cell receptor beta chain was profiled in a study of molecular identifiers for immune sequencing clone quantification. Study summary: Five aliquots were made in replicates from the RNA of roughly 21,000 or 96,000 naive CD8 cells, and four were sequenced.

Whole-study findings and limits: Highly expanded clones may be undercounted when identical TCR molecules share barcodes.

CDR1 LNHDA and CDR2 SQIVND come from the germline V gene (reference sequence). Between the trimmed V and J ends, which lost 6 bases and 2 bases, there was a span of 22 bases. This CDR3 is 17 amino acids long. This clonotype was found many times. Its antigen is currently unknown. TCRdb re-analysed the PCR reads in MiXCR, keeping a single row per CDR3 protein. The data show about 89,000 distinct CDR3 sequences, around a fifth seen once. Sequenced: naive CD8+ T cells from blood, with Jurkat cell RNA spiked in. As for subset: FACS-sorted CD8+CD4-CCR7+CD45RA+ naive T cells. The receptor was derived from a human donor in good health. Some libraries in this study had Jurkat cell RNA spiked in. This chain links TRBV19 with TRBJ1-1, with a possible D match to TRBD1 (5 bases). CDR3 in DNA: TGTGCCAGTAGCGCCCGGATAGGGGTCGACTTAAACACTGAAGCTTTCTTT. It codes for CASSARIGVDLNTEAFF.